The present T cell receptor beta chain was sequenced within a study of T cells after yellow fever vaccination. CDR3 length: 16 amino acids. The V gene end was trimmed by 3 bases and the J gene end by 7 bases; junction bases not matched to a gene: 13. Germline loops: CDR1 MGHRA, CDR2 YSYEKL. The sample holds many counts of this clonotype. TCRdb ran MiXCR on the 5' RACE reads and lists one entry per CDR3 protein. Counted here are about 220,000 distinct CDR3 sequences, roughly 3% occurring once; the ten biggest clones make up less than 3.5%. The chain is built from TRBV4-1 and TRBJ1-1; 8 bases fit TRBD1. The sequencing here drew on CD4+ T cells sorted from PBMCs, taken 10 days after the yellow fever booster vaccination. The origin of this receptor is a man aged 18 to 29 who received the YFV17D yellow fever vaccine. The CDR3 protein is CASSHAGTGNRYEAFF. In DNA form, the CDR3 reads TGCGCCAGCAGCCACGCCGGGACAGGCAATCGGTATGAAGCTTTCTTT.